The clone carrying this T cell receptor beta chain was picked up a small number of times. The CDR3 runs 14 residues. The ends were cut back, 1 base at V and 7 bases at J, with 11 bases in the middle. Germline CDR1 reads SNHLY; CDR2 reads FYNNEI. Sequencing used immunoSEQ multiplex PCR; TCRdb keeps in-frame clones, though not all of them. The sample has roughly 290,000 clones; just under 85% are singletons. The sample belongs to a study of blood T cell repertoires in COVID-19. Study information: PBMCs, B-cell-depleted T cells, or T cells provided the cDNA or gDNA that made up the material.

Sequencing input: peripheral blood. V is TRBV2 and J is TRBJ1-5; D may be TRBD1 (5 bases). The clonotype comes from a woman in her forties or fifties with active or convalescent COVID-19. DNA for the CDR3: TGTGCCAGCAGTGAAGGGGGGGATTGGCAGCCCCAGCATTTT. It is translated as CASSEGGDWQPQHF.